This entry lists 24 T cell receptor beta chains sequenced from one sample in a study of cytomegalovirus exposure and HLA in healthy donors. Generated by immunoSEQ multiplex PCR, the TCRdb table keeps only in-frame clones and is missing some. The data hold approximately 150,000 clones, with around 90% observed a single time. Input material: PBMCs. The receptors were sampled from a man aged 18 to 29 in good health and CMV-seropositive.

The chain is built from TRBV25-1 and TRBJ2-3; the D gene is possibly TRBD2 (6 bases). Germline assignment: CDR1 MGHDK and CDR2 SYGVNS. This CDR3 region has 12 residues. The V end lost 7 bases, the J end lost 6 bases, and 11 bases lay between the germline ends. DNA for the CDR3: TGTGCCAGCACGCAGGGACTCGATACGCAGTATTTT. Translating gives CASTQGLDTQYF.

This rearrangement joins TRBV27 to TRBJ2-7; the D is unclear. From germline, CDR1 is MNHEY and CDR2 SMNVEV (reference sequence). This CDR3 is built from 13 residues. V lost 5 bases to trimming and J lost 3 bases, with 11 bases between them. In DNA, the CDR3 is TGTGCCAGCAGTCCGACTGGAGACTACGAGCAGTACTTC. This encodes CASSPTGDYEQYF.

This chain links TRBV9 with TRBJ1-5; 8 bases are a match to TRBD1. The CDR3 runs to 14 residues. Germline trimming cut 4 bases from V and 7 bases from J; bases unmatched to any gene: 7. CDR1 is SGDLS and CDR2 is YYNGEE in the germline V gene. CDR3 amino acids: CASSWTGSGQPQHF. In DNA form, the CDR3 reads TGTGCCAGCAGCTGGACAGGGTCGGGCCAGCCCCAGCATTTT.

In the case of this clone: The junction departs from germline at one end; a sequencing error may be responsible. J is TRBJ2-3 and V is TRBV6-5, with 11 nucleotides matching TRBD2. Germline V CDR1 and CDR2: MNHEY, SVGAGI. The CDR3 is made up of 16 amino acids. The CDR3 coding sequence is TGTGCTAGCAGTTATAGCGGGAGGGCCGGGGCAGATACGCAGTATTTT. Amino acids: CASSYSGRAGADTQYF.

The genes are TRBV7-9 and TRBJ1-4; possibly TRBD1 for D (6 bases). CDR3 length: 14 amino acids. With 3 bases removed from V and 4 bases from J, the gap between germline ends came to 9 bases. The germline V gene encodes CDR1 SEHNR and CDR2 FQNEAQ (reference sequence). Here the CDR3 DNA reads TGTGCCAGCAGCTTGGACAGCAGTAATGAAAAACTGTTTTTT. Its translation is CASSLDSSNEKLFF.

The rearrangement uses TRBV27 and TRBJ2-1, with D possibly matching TRBD1 (6 bases). Trimming shortened V by 3 bases and J by 7 bases, and 13 bases separated the two germline ends. Germline CDR1 is MNHEY and CDR2 is SMNVEV (reference sequence). The CDR3 is 14 amino acids. For the CDR3, the DNA is TGTGCCAGCAGTTTTTGGTCAAGGGGGAATGAGCAGTTCTTC. Translation gives CASSFWSRGNEQFF.

The chain couples TRBV10-3 to TRBJ2-1; 12 bases match TRBD2. The length of the CDR3 is 18 residues. J was trimmed by 4 bases and V by 9 bases; bases with no gene match: 16. Per germline, CDR1 ENHRY and CDR2 SYGVKD. CDR3 bases: TGTGCCATTGCCTCACTAGCGGGGGGAGTCAGGGGTTACAATGAGCAGTTCTTC. Encoded protein: CAIASLAGGVRGYNEQFF.

The chain uses TRBV7-9 and TRBJ2-7; D not resolved. This CDR3 contains 13 residues. Trimming stripped 3 bases from V and 3 bases from J, with 9 bases between. Germline values: CDR1 SEHNR, CDR2 FQNEAQ (reference sequence). CDR3 sequence: CASSFNAGYEQYF. The CDR3 coding sequence is TGTGCCAGCAGCTTTAATGCAGGCTACGAGCAGTACTTC.

The genes are TRBV5-1 and TRBJ2-3, with D possibly matching TRBD2 (7 bases). Germline V CDR1 and CDR2: SGHRS, YFSETQ. V lost 1 base to trimming and J lost 6 bases, with 12 bases between them. The CDR3 covers 14 residues. Here the CDR3 DNA reads TGCGCCAGCAGCTTGCCGGGGGGCGCGGATACGCAGTATTTT. The encoded protein is CASSLPGGADTQYF.

The chain recombines TRBV19 with TRBJ1-4; the D is unclear. V lost 7 bases to trimming and J lost 0 bases, with 12 bases between them. This CDR3 is 15 amino acids long. From germline, CDR1 is LNHDA and CDR2 SQIVND (reference sequence). CDR3 sequence reads: CASTPGDATNEKLFF. The DNA of the CDR3 is TGTGCCAGTACTCCCGGGGATGCAACTAATGAAAAACTGTTTTTT.

V is TRBV10-3 and J is TRBJ1-1, with D unresolved. CDR1 is ENHRY and CDR2 is SYGVKD in the germline V gene. Trimming removed 5 bases from V and 3 bases from J, with 10 bases in between. There are 13 residues in the CDR3. As DNA, the CDR3 is TGTGCCATCAGTCCCATCTCGGACACTGAAGCTTTCTTT. This sequence encodes CAISPISDTEAFF.

The chain employs TRBV18 and TRBJ2-1; the D gene is possibly TRBD2 (6 bases). Germline V gene sequence: CDR1 KGHSH, CDR2 LQKENI. The CDR3 has 15 amino acids. V dropped 3 bases and J dropped 9 bases, with 18 bases sitting between them. The CDR3 loop reads CASSPGGGATGEQFF. The CDR3 bases are TGTGCCAGCTCACCGGGCGGAGGGGCAACGGGTGAGCAGTTCTTC.

J is TRBJ2-2 and V is TRBV7-6; possible D gene TRBD1, 6 bases. Trimming cost V 1 base and J 1 base, with 7 bases left between them. The CDR3 sequence is 15 residues long. Per the germline V gene, CDR1 is SGHVS and CDR2 is FNYEAQ. The CDR3 loop reads CASSLGQVNTGELFF. The CDR3 nucleotides read TGTGCCAGCAGCTTAGGACAGGTGAACACCGGGGAGCTGTTTTTT.

This clone is a singleton in its sample. The chain combines TRBV9 with TRBJ2-2; 7 nucleotides line up with TRBD1. The CDR3 loop spans 17 amino acids. The J segment lost 4 bases and the V segment lost 3 bases, leaving 12 bases of the junction unmatched. The germline gives CDR1 SGDLS, CDR2 YYNGEE. This CDR3 is CASSALGTARRTGELFF. The CDR3 DNA follows: TGTGCCAGCAGCGCTCTCGGGACAGCGAGACGCACCGGGGAGCTGTTTTTT.

V and J are TRBV27 and TRBJ2-2, with 10 bases aligning to TRBD2. Germline loops: CDR1 MNHEY, CDR2 SMNVEV (reference sequence). The CDR3 runs to 15 residues. J was trimmed by 6 bases and V by 8 bases; bases with no gene match: 9. The CDR3 DNA sequence: TGTGCCAGCGGAGTGGGGACTAGCGCCTCCGGGGAGCTGTTTTTT. Translated, it gives CASGVGTSASGELFF.

A few counts support this clone. This chain joins TRBV2 and TRBJ2-2; TRBD2 might be the D (6 bases). Germline V gene lookup returns CDR1 SNHLY and CDR2 FYNNEI. This CDR3 is built from 15 residues. V lost 9 bases to trimming and J lost 6 bases, with 20 bases between them. DNA of the CDR3: TGTGCCAGTGAAGGACCGTGGAGGGGCTCCGGGGAGCTGTTTTTT. Its protein product is CASEGPWRGSGELFF.

This clone was counted many times. V usage is TRBV5-1 and J usage is TRBJ1-6, with D possibly being TRBD1 (6 bases). Trimming pared 6 bases from V and 4 bases from J, leaving 14 bases between. CDR1 and CDR2 (germline): SGHRS, YFSETQ. CDR3 length: 15 residues. The CDR3 nucleotides are TGCGCCAGCATGCCAGGGGAACGATATAATTCACCCCTCCACTTT. Translating gives CASMPGERYNSPLHF.

The CDR3 sequence: CASSQGGGTDTQYF. CDR3 sequence (DNA): TGCGCCAGCAGCCAAGGAGGCGGCACAGATACGCAGTATTTT. The rearrangement joins TRBV4-1 to TRBJ2-3, with no clear D. With 1 base removed from V and 1 base from J, the gap between germline ends came to 6 bases. CDR1 and CDR2 from the germline V gene are MGHRA and YSYEKL. The CDR3 contains 14 residues.

Here the CDR3 DNA reads TGTGCCAGCAGCTTAAGCCATCCAAGTGGCGAGCAGTACTTC. Amino acid sequence: CASSLSHPSGEQYF. The chain joins TRBV7-8 to TRBJ2-7; no definite D call. Trimming stripped 2 bases from V and 6 bases from J, with 14 bases between. Looked up from germline, CDR1 is SGHVS and CDR2 is FQNEAQ. This CDR3 region has 14 residues. The complete variable domain, with remaining parts taken from reference TRBV7-8 and TRBJ2-7, reads GAGVSQSPRYKVAKRGQDVALRCDPISGHVSLFWYQQALGQGPEFLTYFQNEAQLDKSGLPSDRFFAERPEGSVSTLKIQRTQQEDSAVYLCASSLSHPSGEQYFGPGTRLTVT.

With regard to this clone: Distinct nucleotide sequences in the sample also encode this CDR3. CDR3: CASSWTGTYGYTF. Here the CDR3 DNA reads TGTGCCAGCAGTTGGACAGGAACCTATGGCTACACCTTC. The rearrangement joins TRBV2 to TRBJ1-2; 7 bases line up with TRBD1. CDR1 is SNHLY and CDR2 is FYNNEI in the germline V gene. There are 13 residues in the CDR3. Losses at the gene ends were 5 bases for V and 4 bases for J; bases not matched to a gene: 4. The complete variable domain, with remaining parts taken from reference TRBV2 and TRBJ1-2, reads EPEVTQTPSHQVTQMGQEVILRCVPISNHLYFYWYRQILGQKVEFLVSFYNNEISEKSEIFDDQFSVERPDGSNFTLKIRSTKLEDSAMYFCASSWTGTYGYTFGSGTRLTVV.

J is TRBJ2-1 and V is TRBV28; D not certain. V was cut by 2 bases and J by 5 bases, with 10 bases left in between. This CDR3 region has 14 residues. In germline, CDR1 is MDHEN, CDR2 SYDVKM. The CDR3 nucleotides read TGTGCCAGCAGTTTACTAGGATCAAACAATGAGCAGTTCTTC. This sequence encodes CASSLLGSNNEQFF.

The rearrangement links TRBV6-5 to TRBJ1-2; 10 nucleotides agree with TRBD1. CDR1 and CDR2 from the germline V gene are MNHEY and SVGAGI. The CDR3 extends over 16 amino acids. With 0 bases clipped from V and 7 bases from J, the junction kept 8 bases outside the gene matches. The CDR3, as DNA: TGTGCCAGCAGTTACTCTAGGACAGGGGGATTGCCTGGCTACACCTTC. It codes for CASSYSRTGGLPGYTF.

This clone appeared a single time. The V and J genes are TRBV4-1 and TRBJ1-1; unclear D gene. Trimming removed 0 bases at V and 8 bases at J, with 10 bases between. Germline V gene data show CDR1 as MGHRA and CDR2 as YSYEKL. The CDR3 runs to 13 residues. The CDR3 reads CASSQDLAVEAFF. The CDR3 DNA follows: TGCGCCAGCAGCCAAGATCTAGCAGTCGAAGCTTTCTTT.

V is TRBV19 and J is TRBJ1-1; 9 bases line up with TRBD1. The CDR3 sequence is 12 residues long. V shed 10 bases, J shed 4 bases, and the junction held 4 bases outside the gene matches. Looked up from germline, CDR1 is LNHDA and CDR2 is SQIVND (reference sequence). In DNA form, the CDR3 reads TGTGCCACCGGACAGGGGACCACTGAAGCTTTCTTT. Translation: CATGQGTTEAFF.